This entry features one T cell receptor (beta chain) sequence. Its antigen is unknown. The use of genomic DNA as template underpinned the TCR beta VDJ and CDR3 profiling. TCRdb re-analysed the reads in MiXCR, keeping a single row per CDR3 protein. The sample includes under 200,000 distinct CDR3 sequences, about 48% seen only once; the top ten take over 25%. Previously, flow cytometry had revealed CD8+CD57+ cell expansion in the patients chosen for sequencing. Each patient had severe acquired aplastic anemia. Germline loops: CDR1 SGHRS, CDR2 YFSETQ. This CDR3 has 16 amino acids. V gave up 0 bases and J gave up 2 bases, with 13 bases separating them. The data stem from a study of CD8+CD57+ T cells in acquired aplastic anemia. Study-level information: When averaged, DNA from sorted CD4+ and CD8+ cells came to around 3.1 ug.

Whole-study findings and limits: No significant patient-versus-control difference appeared in CD8+ Simpson's diversity. Found in both controls and patients were twenty-nine CD8+ CDR3 sequences.

The sequence was obtained from a human donor with aplastic anemia. The rearrangement links TRBV5-1 to TRBJ2-3; D is undetermined. Sequenced input: sorted CD4+, CD8+, or CD8+CD57+ T cells (not recorded which) from PBMCs. The CDR3 nucleotides read TGCGCCAGCAGCTTGGACTCGACGAGAACCACAGATACGCAGTATTTT. Its protein is CASSLDSTRTTDTQYF.